This is a list of T cell receptor beta chains from one sample in a study of CD8+ T cells in alopecia areata. The data were produced by immunoSEQ multiplex PCR, yet TCRdb's version contains in-frame clones alone and is incomplete. The data show 110,000 to 150,000 clones, approximately 51% seen once. Sequences were derived from CD4+ T cells sorted from blood, sampled at week 0. These receptors were obtained from a human donor with alopecia areata. Both conserved end residues are part of each CDR3. A D gene is named only where the DNA matches it firmly. Only some rows state a clone size, as once, few, many or a class for expanded clones.

abundance,v_gene,j_gene,d_gene,CDR3aa,CDR3nt
.,TRBV7-8,TRBJ2-5,.,CASTPPGTLQETQYF,TGTGCCAGCACCCCCCCCGGGACTTTACAAGAGACCCAGTACTTC
.,TRBV4-3,TRBJ2-1,.,CASSHTGNNEQFF,TGCGCCAGCAGCCATACTGGGAACAATGAGCAGTTCTTC
many,TRBV14,TRBJ1-1,.,CASSQPGGGRAAFF,TGTGCCAGCAGCCAACCTGGCGGGGGAAGGGCAGCTTTCTTT
few,TRBV6-4,TRBJ1-2,.,CASSETGLEGYGYTF,TGTGCCAGCAGTGAAACAGGGTTAGAAGGCTATGGCTACACCTTC
.,TRBV30,TRBJ2-5,.,CAWSVARETQYF,TGTGCCTGGAGTGTAGCCCGAGAGACCCAGTACTTC
once,TRBV7-9,TRBJ2-1,TRBD2,CASSSPRGGRASNEQFF,TGTGCCAGCAGCTCCCCCCGGGGCGGGAGGGCTAGCAATGAGCAGTTCTTC
.,TRBV19,TRBJ1-4,.,CASSIGPTNEKLFF,TGTGCCAGTAGTATTGGGCCAACTAATGAAAAACTGTTTTTT
.,TRBV4-3,TRBJ1-1,.,CASSLGPNTEAFF,TGCGCCAGCAGCCTCGGACCTAACACTGAAGCTTTCTTT
.,TRBV29-1,TRBJ2-7,TRBD2,CSVLQRENEQYF,TGCAGCGTTCTCCAGCGGGAGAATGAGCAGTACTTC
.,TRBV20-1,TRBJ1-1,.,CSAYRLSEAFF,TGCAGTGCCTACCGTCTGTCTGAAGCTTTCTTT
.,TRBV6-6,TRBJ2-3,.,CASRAVRLDTQYF,TGTGCCAGCAGGGCGGTTCGTCTAGATACGCAGTATTTT
few,TRBV30,TRBJ1-3,.,CAWDLRRYSGNTIYF,TGTGCCTGGGACCTTCGACGGTACTCTGGAAACACCATATATTTT
.,TRBV15,TRBJ2-7,.,CATSRGGTTDEQYF,TGTGCCACCAGCAGAGGGGGGACAACCGACGAGCAGTACTTC
.,TRBV27,TRBJ1-5,.,CASSARGTTGQPQHF,TGTGCCAGCAGTGCGCGGGGCACGACAGGTCAGCCCCAGCATTTT
.,TRBV6-5,TRBJ2-7,TRBD2,CASSWTSGAYEQYF,TGTGCCAGCAGTTGGACTAGCGGGGCCTACGAGCAGTACTTC
.,TRBV4-1,TRBJ1-1,.,CASSRRTGRDTEAFF,TGCGCCAGCAGCCGTCGGACCGGTAGGGACACTGAAGCTTTCTTT
.,TRBV19,TRBJ1-5,.,CASSIRTSNQPQHF,TGTGCCAGTAGTATACGGACTAGCAATCAGCCCCAGCATTTT
few,TRBV7-2,TRBJ2-2,.,CASSLSYSWPGELFF,TGTGCCAGCAGCCTAAGCTATTCATGGCCCGGGGAGCTGTTTTTT
.,TRBV15,TRBJ2-7,TRBD2,CATSRQLAEQYF,TGTGCCACCAGCAGACAACTAGCGGAGCAGTACTTC
few,TRBV29-1,TRBJ1-1,TRBD1,CSVRGDRVYTEAFF,TGCAGCGTTAGGGGGGACAGGGTATACACTGAAGCTTTCTTT
.,TRBV25-1,TRBJ2-7,TRBD2,CASSATSGRAYEQYF,TGTGCCAGCAGTGCGACTAGCGGGAGGGCCTACGAGCAGTACTTC
.,TRBV5-6,TRBJ1-5,TRBD1,CASSFSGQQPQHF,TGTGCCAGCAGCTTTTCGGGACAGCAGCCCCAGCATTTT
many,TRBV7-9,TRBJ1-5,.,CASSLGTGSNQPQHF,TGTGCCAGCAGCTTAGGAACAGGTTCCAATCAGCCCCAGCATTTT
.,TRBV2,TRBJ2-7,TRBD1,CASSDRTGAHEQYF,TGTGCCAGCAGTGATAGGACAGGAGCGCACGAGCAGTACTTC
.,TRBV2,TRBJ2-5,.,CASRTHRDTVRETQYF,TGTGCCAGCAGGACACACCGGGACACTGTCCGGGAGACCCAGTACTTC
.,TRBV2,TRBJ2-1,TRBD2,CASRASGGYNEQFF,TGTGCCAGCAGGGCTAGCGGTGGGTACAATGAGCAGTTCTTC
.,TRBV6-5,TRBJ1-1,.,CASSVLGGTEAFF,TGTGCCAGCAGCGTCCTGGGAGGCACTGAAGCTTTCTTT
.,TRBV6-5,TRBJ1-4,TRBD1,CASSVTGSNEKLFF,TGTGCCAGCAGTGTGACAGGGTCGAATGAAAAACTGTTTTTT
.,TRBV20-1,TRBJ2-7,.,CSAHVAQYF,TGCAGTGCCCATGTGGCGCAGTACTTC
.,TRBV7-2,TRBJ2-4,.,CATQQNRAKNIQYF,TGTGCTACACAACAAAACAGGGCCAAAAACATTCAGTACTTC
.,TRBV28,TRBJ2-5,TRBD2,CASSPIWRTSGSETQYF,TGTGCCAGCAGTCCGATCTGGAGGACTAGCGGGAGTGAGACCCAGTACTTC